The TCR beta chain described here comes from a study of cytomegalovirus exposure and HLA in healthy donors. Study conclusions and caveats: Later analysis suggested links between common viral pathogens and several top significant clusters. An analysis was carried out at a later point. It showed that HLA-associated TCR beta chains were more clonally expanded than equally common non-associated chains. Presence/absence analyses supposed approximately even sequencing depth among donors.

Germline V gene sequence: CDR1 SQVTM, CDR2 ANQGSEA. The V end was cut by 7 bases, the J end by 3 bases, with 15 bases between. The CDR3 is 13 residues long. Everyone who donated was a healthy bone marrow donor. A multiplex PCR was run with 60 Vbeta primers and 13 Jbeta primers. Measured with immunoSEQ multiplex PCR; TCRdb has only the in-frame clones, and not every one. The sample contains 80,000 or so clones, roughly a tenth of which appear only once. This clone was counted between two and nine times. Its antigen remains unknown. The sequencing input was PBMCs. This sequence originates from a man between 60 and 75 years old in good health and CMV-seropositive. This chain joins TRBV29-1 and TRBJ1-1; no clear D gene. CDR3 sequence (DNA): TGCAGCGGTAGGGAACTAGAGGACACTGAAGCTTTCTTT. This sequence encodes CSGRELEDTEAFF.